This TCR beta chain was retrieved from a study of shared clonotypes between healthy human individuals. This clone appeared once. The authors divided CD4+ cells into CD45RA+ naive and CD45RA-negative memory subsets. Using immunoSEQ multiplex PCR, the repertoire was profiled, and TCRdb retains in-frame clones only, with some absent. The table shows about 2 million clones, with 85% to 95% occurring only once. Per the germline V gene, CDR1 is SGDLS and CDR2 is YYNGEE. V lost 0 bases to trimming and J lost 4 bases, with 11 bases between them. There are 15 residues in the CDR3. The chain joins TRBV9 to TRBJ2-1; D possibly corresponds to TRBD2 (5 bases). The TCR comes from a man younger than 30 in good health. Specimen: naive CD4+ T cells sorted from blood. Subset: CD45RA+ positively selected. For the CDR3, the DNA is TGTGCCAGCAGCGTAGTCGGGAATTCTTACAATGAGCAGTTCTTC. As protein: CASSVVGNSYNEQFF.